A selection of T cell receptor beta chains follows, all from one sample in a study of shared clonotypes between healthy human individuals. Sequenced by immunoSEQ multiplex PCR; TCRdb stores in-frame clones only, minus some. The table lists some 2,100,000 clones, 85% to 95% of them singletons. The sequencing sample was made of naive CD8+ T cells from PBMCs. These receptors all come from a young man in good health. Some clones in this sample may be carry-over from other donors' samples. The CDR3 runs from the conserved cysteine through the conserved F or W. The D gene is left open where the match is weak. Where a row states a size, it is once, few, many or the class of an expanded clone; other rows omit it.

-	-	TRBV25-1	TRBJ2-7	CASSAYEQYF	TGTGCCAGTTCCGCCTACGAGCAGTACTTC
-	-	TRBV29-1	TRBJ1-1	CSVLPGGAFF	TGCAGCGTGCTACCGGGGGGAGCTTTCTTT
-	once	TRBV11-2	TRBJ2-5	CASSSRDGRETQYF	TGTGCCAGCAGCTCCCGCGACGGGAGAGAGACCCAGTACTTC
-	-	TRBV7-9	TRBJ2-7	CASEAHHSYEQYF	TGTGCCAGCGAAGCACATCACTCCTACGAGCAGTACTTC
TRBD2	-	TRBV10-3	TRBJ2-7	CAISTGTSGAYEQYF	TGTGCCATCAGTACCGGGACTAGCGGTGCCTACGAGCAGTACTTC
TRBD1	-	TRBV27	TRBJ2-7	CASSFFGQGGVQYF	TGTGCCAGCAGTTTTTTCGGACAGGGAGGCGTGCAGTACTTC
-	-	TRBV4-3	TRBJ1-2	CASSQDSGAGGYTF	TGCGCCAGCAGCCAAGATTCCGGGGCAGGTGGCTACACCTTC
-	-	TRBV29-1	TRBJ1-2	CSVLGDSGYGYTF	TGCAGCGTTCTGGGAGATTCTGGCTATGGCTACACCTTC
-	few	TRBV2	TRBJ2-2	CASSLVGELFF	TGTGCCAGCAGCTTGGTCGGGGAGCTGTTTTTT
-	-	TRBV9	TRBJ2-1	CASSPGGSSYNEQFF	TGTGCCAGCAGCCCAGGAGGGAGCTCCTACAATGAGCAGTTCTTC
-	-	TRBV6-1	TRBJ1-1	CASIAGAEAFF	TGTGCCAGCATAGCGGGCGCTGAAGCTTTCTTT